These 23 T cell receptor beta chains were all obtained from the same sample, sequenced in a study of blood T cells in healthy people across ages. A second PCR of 7 to 11 cycles used a sample-barcoded 5' primer and a J-beta primer mix. Via MiXCR, TCRdb re-called the 5' RACE reads, giving one row per CDR3 protein. The sample contains hundreds of thousands of distinct CDR3 sequences, around 45% of which appear only once. The sample consisted of blood. These receptors originate from a man older than 75 in good health.

There are a few counts of this clonotype. The chain combines TRBV29-1 with TRBJ2-1; 16 bases line up with TRBD2. The junction had 11 bases not matched to a gene; V was cut back by 3 bases and J by 6 bases. The CDR3 is made up of 18 amino acids. Looked up from germline, CDR1 is SQVTM and CDR2 is ANQGSEA. CDR3 amino acids: CSVDGTSGRALKGNEQFF. The CDR3 DNA follows: TGCAGCGTTGATGGGACTAGCGGGAGGGCCTTAAAAGGCAATGAGCAGTTCTTC.

The V gene is TRBV20-1, the J gene TRBJ2-5; 10 bases align to TRBD2. Germline V gives CDR1 DFQATT, CDR2 SNEGSKA (reference sequence). The CDR3 length is 13 residues. After removal of 6 bases from V and 11 bases from J, the junction contained 12 bases not matched to a gene. CDR3 region: CSAPSGRYNEQYF. The CDR3 DNA reads TGCAGTGCCCCTAGCGGGAGATACAATGAGCAGTACTTC.

This clonotype was recorded many times. The V and J genes are TRBV7-6 and TRBJ2-1, with 9 nucleotides matching TRBD2. V lost 4 bases, J lost 6 bases, and 7 bases stayed unmatched. This CDR3 is built from 15 residues. Germline V gives CDR1 SGHVS, CDR2 FNYEAQ. The chain's CDR3 is CASSYSGSFGNEQFF. As DNA, the CDR3 is TGTGCCAGCAGCTATAGCGGGAGCTTCGGCAATGAGCAGTTCTTC.

This clonotype was recorded a few times. CDR3 sequence: CATLTWRGQVNTGELFF. In DNA, the CDR3 is TGTGCCACCCTAACCTGGAGGGGACAGGTGAACACCGGGGAGCTGTTTTTT. The chain employs TRBV6-2 or TRBV6-3 and TRBJ2-2; 8 bases agree with TRBD1. CDR1 is MNHEY, CDR2 SVGEGT, per germline. The CDR3 consists of 17 residues. The ends lost 10 bases at V and 1 base at J; junction bases unmatched: 14.

The chain uses TRBV5-1 and TRBJ2-5; TRBD2 aligns across 9 bases. V was pared by 4 bases and J by 2 bases, with 6 bases of the junction left unmatched. CDR3 length: 15 amino acids. Germline CDR1 and CDR2: SGHRS and YFSETQ. CDR3 in amino acids: CASSRSGSGQETQYF. CDR3 DNA sequence: TGCGCCAGCAGCCGTAGCGGGAGTGGGCAAGAGACCCAGTACTTC.

The rearrangement links TRBV20-1 to TRBJ1-1; 10 nucleotides align to TRBD1. Germline CDR1 and CDR2: DFQATT and SNEGSKA (reference sequence). CDR3 length: 14 amino acids. V shed 3 bases and J 7 bases; nucleotides not matched to a gene: 8. The CDR3 here is CSASYTGTGVEAFF. The DNA for the CDR3 is TGCAGTGCTAGCTATACCGGGACAGGGGTTGAAGCTTTCTTT.

The J gene is TRBJ2-3, the V gene TRBV27, with unresolved D. Per germline, CDR1 MNHEY and CDR2 SMNVEV (reference sequence). This CDR3 contains 14 residues. Trimming cost V 7 bases and J 4 bases, with 15 bases left between them. CDR3: CASNTLGFADTQYF. The CDR3 DNA reads as TGTGCCAGCAATACCCTGGGATTCGCAGATACGCAGTATTTT.

This chain uses TRBV6-6 with TRBJ2-1; the match to TRBD2 covers 10 bases. The J call may be incorrect, as the DNA end agrees better with TRBJ2-7. Germline CDR1 reads MNHNY; CDR2 reads SVGAGI (reference sequence). This CDR3 spans 13 amino acids. The CDR3 sequence is CASIGLAGEQQYF. DNA for the CDR3: TGTGCCAGCATTGGGCTAGCGGGAGAACAGCAGTACTTC.

In its sample, this clonotype was seen many times. The V and J genes are TRBV12-3 or TRBV12-4 and TRBJ2-7, with D maybe TRBD2 (6 bases). The V end was cut by 6 bases, the J end by 5 bases, with 17 bases between. The CDR3 runs 14 residues. In DNA, the CDR3 is TGTGCCAGCAGCTCTCAGGGAGGTGTCCACGAGCAGTACTTC. Protein product: CASSSQGGVHEQYF.

This clonotype was counted only a few times. The chain recombines TRBV12-3 or TRBV12-4 with TRBJ1-2; 8 nucleotides align to TRBD1. V trimming: 6 bases; J trimming: 4 bases; junction bases outside the gene matches: 19. The CDR3 totals 18 residues. For the CDR3, the DNA is TGTGCCAGCAGACCAGCCCTCACGACCAGGGGGCCCCTCTATGGCTACACCTTC. Its translation: CASRPALTTRGPLYGYTF.

V is TRBV29-1 and J is TRBJ2-3, with TRBD2 identical over 9 bases. Per the germline V gene, CDR1 is SQVTM and CDR2 is ANQGSEA. Trimming removed 6 bases from V and 5 bases from J; junction bases left unmatched: 6. The CDR3 loop spans 13 amino acids. The CDR3 protein is CSVVAGVVDTQYF. The DNA for the CDR3 is TGCAGCGTAGTAGCGGGAGTTGTAGATACGCAGTATTTT.

The chain uses TRBV10-3 and TRBJ2-1; D might be TRBD2 (5 bases). The CDR3 is 12 residues long. In germline, CDR1 is ENHRY, CDR2 SYGVKD. The V end lost 3 bases, the J end lost 13 bases, and 13 bases lay between the germline ends. The CDR3 sequence is CAISDSSRSQFF. The CDR3, as DNA: TGTGCCATCAGTGATTCTAGCAGGTCTCAGTTCTTC.

J is TRBJ2-3 and V is TRBV24-1; 9 bases agree with TRBD1. This CDR3 contains 17 residues. Losses at the gene ends were 2 bases for V and 6 bases for J; bases not matched to a gene: 11. Germline loops: CDR1 KGHDR, CDR2 SFDVKD. CDR3 nucleotides: TGTGCCACCAGTGATTCCGGGACAGGGCTTTTCACGGATACGCAGTATTTT. This codes for CATSDSGTGLFTDTQYF.

The chain uses TRBV4-3 and TRBJ2-2; 13 bases are shared with TRBD2. V lost 3 bases and J lost 7; bases outside the gene matches: 8. Germline CDR1 is LGHNA and CDR2 is YSLEER. The length of the CDR3 is 17 residues. CDR3 sequence (DNA): TGCGCCAGCAGCCACGGACTAGCGGGAGATGTTGTCGGGGAGCTGTTTTTT. As protein: CASSHGLAGDVVGELFF.

This clonotype has ten or more counts. The rearrangement uses TRBV4-3 and TRBJ2-1; 12 bases fit TRBD2. The germline V gene has CDR1 LGHNA and CDR2 YSLEER. Trimming took 3 bases from V and 12 from J; bases not matched to a gene: 9. The CDR3 spans 15 residues. CDR3 region: CASSHRLAGERGQFF. Here the CDR3 DNA reads TGCGCCAGCAGCCATCGACTAGCGGGAGAGCGCGGGCAGTTCTTC.

The gene calls are TRBV5-1 and TRBJ2-7; the D is unclear. Germline CDR1 SGHRS, CDR2 YFSETQ. Trimming stripped 7 bases from V and 6 bases from J, with 11 bases between. The CDR3 is made up of 11 amino acids. DNA for the CDR3: TGCGCCAGCGCTTACAGTGGCGAGCAGTACTTC. Amino acid sequence: CASAYSGEQYF. Using reference TRBV5-1 and TRBJ2-7 for the parts outside the CDR3, the full variable domain is KAGVTQTPRYLIKTRGQQVTLSCSPISGHRSVSWYQQTPGQGLQFLFEYFSETQRNKGNFPGRFSGRQFSNSRSEMNVSTLELGDSALYLCASAYSGEQYFGPGTRLTVT.

The chain uses TRBV28 and TRBJ2-7; D is perhaps TRBD2 (5 bases). Germline V gives CDR1 MDHEN, CDR2 SYDVKM. V shed 7 bases and J shed 3 bases, with 10 bases lying between them. CDR3 size: 12 residues. CDR3 coding DNA: TGTGCCAGCACCCTCGGGGACTACGAGCAGTACTTC. Translated, it gives CASTLGDYEQYF.

V usage is TRBV10-3 and J usage is TRBJ2-7, with D perhaps TRBD2 (6 bases). V dropped 5 bases and J dropped 5 bases, with 10 bases sitting between them. Germline CDR1 is ENHRY and CDR2 is SYGVKD. The CDR3 covers 12 residues. CDR3 region: CAISPRGDEQYF. The CDR3 DNA follows: TGTGCCATCAGTCCCCGCGGGGACGAGCAGTACTTC.

The chain employs TRBV20-1 and TRBJ2-1; the D gene is possibly TRBD2 (7 bases). The CDR3 runs 16 residues. The germline CDR1 and CDR2 sequences are DFQATT and SNEGSKA (reference sequence). V lost 6 bases to trimming and J lost 4 bases, with 22 bases between them. The CDR3 DNA follows: TGCAGTGCCGGAGGGGGGCTAGCGGCTGATTACAATGAGCAGTTCTTC. This sequence encodes CSAGGGLAADYNEQFF.

This clonotype has only a few counts. The chain couples TRBV10-3 to TRBJ2-6, with D possibly matching TRBD2 (6 bases). The V gene's germline CDR1 is ENHRY and CDR2 SYGVKD. This CDR3 has 18 amino acids. V gave up 2 bases and J gave up 0 bases, with 14 bases separating them. CDR3 coding DNA: TGTGCCATCAGTGAGAATTCGGGACTTGACTCTGGGGCCAACGTCCTGACTTTC. Its translation: CAISENSGLDSGANVLTF.

The chain carries TRBV7-3 and TRBJ2-7; D is unclear. The DNA end is a closer match to TRBJ2-5, so the J assignment may be wrong. Germline loops: CDR1 SGHTA, CDR2 FQGTGA. The CDR3 is made up of 15 amino acids. CDR3 loop: CASSLRVGMGETQYF. In nucleotides, the CDR3 is TGTGCCAGCAGCTTAAGAGTGGGGATGGGAGAGACCCAGTACTTC.

V usage is TRBV7-2 and J usage is TRBJ2-7, with TRBD1 as a possible D gene (5 bases). The CDR3 length is 17 residues. The ends were cut back, 5 bases at V and 1 base at J, with 21 bases in the middle. Germline V gene data show CDR1 as SGHTA and CDR2 as FQGNSA. CDR3 sequence reads: CASSPEGFGHPSYEQYF. The CDR3 nucleotides read TGTGCCAGCAGCCCAGAAGGTTTCGGACATCCGTCCTACGAGCAGTACTTC.

This chain uses TRBV10-3 with TRBJ2-4, with 11 bases matching TRBD2. TRBJ2-7 explains the end of the DNA better; the J call may be wrong. The germline V gene has CDR1 ENHRY and CDR2 SYGVKD. The CDR3 loop spans 18 amino acids. The CDR3 DNA reads TGTGCCACCAGGACAACTAACCTAGCGGGAGGCTTCTTCTACGAGCAGTACTTC. Protein: CATRTTNLAGGFFYEQYF.